Following are 2 T cell receptor beta chains from one sample sequenced in a study of OX40 agonist ivuxolimab in advanced cancers. The repertoire was sequenced with immunoSEQ multiplex PCR; TCRdb's copy has only in-frame clones and lacks some. The sample lists about 55,000 clones, 84% occurring once. Sample: CD4+ or CD8+ T cells sorted from blood, taken in a trial of the OX40 agonist ivuxolimab. The source of these receptors is an adult with an advanced solid tumor such as melanoma, head and neck, liver or kidney cancer.

V is TRBV19 and J is TRBJ2-3; no firm D call. CDR3 size: 13 residues. V lost 5 bases, J lost 7 bases, and 13 bases lay in between. Germline CDR1 LNHDA, CDR2 SQIVND (reference sequence). The CDR3 DNA reads as TGTGCCAGTAGTCCGACGACCCTTAATACGCAGTATTTT. This encodes CASSPTTLNTQYF.

This chain joins TRBV19 and TRBJ1-1; weak D call: TRBD1 (5 bases). CDR1 and CDR2 from the germline V gene are LNHDA and SQIVND (reference sequence). This CDR3 has 15 amino acids. V was trimmed by 1 base and J by 4 bases, leaving 13 bases between them. The CDR3 nucleotides are TGTGCCAGTAGTATAGTCCGGGTCGGGGGCACTGAAGCTTTCTTT. It specifies CASSIVRVGGTEAFF.